This entry concerns a single T cell receptor beta chain. Its antigen is still unknown. The sample holds no much larger clone one base away, and base qualities are not on file. The record originates from a study of blood T cell repertoires in COVID-19 (dated by TCRdb to 2020 to 2021). Looking at the study overall: The collaborator samples originated in the United States, Italy and Spain and spanned the acute and convalescent phases of COVID-19. The samples were drawn from the first 160 participants of the ongoing ImmuneRACE study and from some 1,300 subjects provided by 6 global collaborators. The repertoires were released in a freely available public database meant as a resource for research on the immune response to SARS-CoV-2. The material from the prospective study consisted of cDNA or gDNA derived from T cells, B-cell-depleted T cells, or PBMCs. Subjects who had been exposed to COVID-19, were actively infected with it, or had recovered from it provided the deeply sampled blood TCRbeta repertoires that made up the dataset. Where available, HLA class I and class II types were taken from metadata supplied by the sample provider and were not determined by assay-based typing. The sample metadata nearly always contained a de-identified subject ID, COVID-19 status, age in years and sex. Results the study describes overall, beyond this receptor: How much clinical and demographic metadata was included differed by source and by participant, and the metadata was provided uncurated.

TCRbeta CDR3 regions were amplified from genomic DNA by means of the immunoSEQ Assay, a bias-controlled multiplex PCR. The paper's processing steps were these. Within the assay, amplification of reference gene primers was used to estimate how many nucleated cells each sample contained. Sequence reads were collapsed and filtered to measure the absolute abundance of every unique TCRbeta CDR3 rearrangement. Productive Simpson clonality was computed per sample as the square root of Simpson's diversity index over productive rearrangements. TCRdb carries this immuneACCESS record with in-frame sequences only. Its versions omit some clonotypes, under half of them owing to an unresolved V gene in the studies checked, with the rest unexplained. That table furnishes V, J and clone size, whereas the DNA furnished D and trimming. Present in this sample are roughly 100,000 clones, 84% of which were seen just once. The ten largest clonotypes hold 9.9% of the sample.

Including cysteine and phenylalanine, the CDR3 has 14 amino acids. Of all the DNA, just the CDR3 is kept, 42 bases in frame from base 1. Trimming at the junction amounts to 4 bases on V and 3 bases on J, and the germline ends lie 12 bases apart. Reading the germline V gene gives CDR1 MGHRA and CDR2 YSYEKL. Whole blood was collected in K2EDTA tubes by collaborating institutions according to the institutions' own protocols. For TCRbeta analysis, collaborators shipped samples in one of three forms: frozen whole blood, isolated PBMCs, or DNA extracted from either of those sample types. The sequenced sample was peripheral blood. The source is a man aged 40-49 years with active or convalescent COVID-19. The rearranged chain carries TRBV4-1 and TRBJ2-5, and the D gene may be TRBD2, 6 bases matching. The DNA sequence is TGCGCCAGCAGCCCTGGGACTGCCAAAGAGACCCAGTACTTC. Its protein reads: CASSPGTAKETQYF.